This is a list of T cell receptor beta chains from one sample in a study of blood T cells in healthy people across ages. One entry per CDR3 protein, called by TCRdb with MiXCR from the 5' RACE reads. The repertoire consists of fewer than 650,000 distinct CDR3 sequences, with about a quarter occurring once and the leading ten covering under 4.5%. The same sample was also used in a study of T cells of mothers and their children.

Sequenced material: blood. The receptors stem from a boy aged 2 to 10 in good health. Both conserved end residues are part of each CDR3. A D gene is named only where the DNA matches it firmly. Some rows mark clone size as missing; the rest say once, few, many or name a class of expanded clone.

CDR3 protein: CASSDGAGGYNEQFF; CDR3 DNA: TGTGCCAGTAGTGACGGAGCGGGGGGTTACAATGAGCAGTTCTTC; clone size: .; CDR3 length: 15; V gene: TRBV19; D gene: TRBD2; J gene: TRBJ2-1
CDR3 protein: CASSLAGRGNTIYF; CDR3 DNA: TGCGCCAGCAGCTTGGCCGGCAGGGGAAACACCATATATTTT; clone size: few; CDR3 length: 14; V gene: TRBV5-1; D gene: .; J gene: TRBJ1-3
CDR3 protein: CAWSGDSYNEQFF; CDR3 DNA: TGTGCCTGGAGTGGGGATTCCTACAATGAGCAGTTCTTC; clone size: .; CDR3 length: 13; V gene: TRBV30; D gene: .; J gene: TRBJ2-1
CDR3 protein: CSARDGTSGTGELFF; CDR3 DNA: TGCAGTGCTAGAGATGGAACTAGCGGTACCGGGGAGCTGTTTTTT; clone size: .; CDR3 length: 15; V gene: TRBV20-1; D gene: TRBD2; J gene: TRBJ2-2
CDR3 protein: CASSILGSLNGYTF; CDR3 DNA: TGTGCCAGTAGTATACTTGGCAGCCTGAATGGCTACACCTTC; clone size: few; CDR3 length: 14; V gene: TRBV19; D gene: .; J gene: TRBJ1-2
CDR3 protein: CASSSRKGPTANEKLFF; CDR3 DNA: TGTGCCAGCAGTTCCCGGAAGGGTCCGACAGCTAATGAAAAACTGTTTTTT; clone size: .; CDR3 length: 17; V gene: TRBV6-6; D gene: .; J gene: TRBJ1-4
CDR3 protein: CASSLSGNIQYF; CDR3 DNA: TGTGCCAGCAGTTTATCTGGAAACATTCAGTACTTC; clone size: .; CDR3 length: 12; V gene: TRBV28; D gene: .; J gene: TRBJ2-4
CDR3 protein: CASSLSWAGTNYEQYF; CDR3 DNA: TGCGCCAGCAGCTTATCATGGGCAGGGACAAACTACGAGCAGTACTTC; clone size: .; CDR3 length: 16; V gene: TRBV5-1; D gene: .; J gene: TRBJ2-7
CDR3 protein: CSARGLLSGFYGYTF; CDR3 DNA: TGCAGTGCTAGAGGGCTCCTTAGCGGGTTCTATGGCTACACCTTC; clone size: .; CDR3 length: 15; V gene: TRBV20-1; D gene: .; J gene: TRBJ1-2
CDR3 protein: CASSLDWGGPHTDTQYF; CDR3 DNA: TGTGCCAGCAGCCTAGATTGGGGAGGGCCCCACACAGATACGCAGTATTTT; clone size: .; CDR3 length: 17; V gene: TRBV7-9; D gene: TRBD2; J gene: TRBJ2-3
CDR3 protein: CASSLGRLSGYF; CDR3 DNA: TGTGCCAGCAGCTTGGGGCGTCTAAGCGGGTATTTT; clone size: many; CDR3 length: 12; V gene: TRBV5-5; D gene: .; J gene: TRBJ2-3
CDR3 protein: CASSQGVGDTQYF; CDR3 DNA: TGCGCCAGCTCCCAGGGGGTCGGAGATACGCAGTATTTT; clone size: .; CDR3 length: 13; V gene: TRBV4-3; D gene: TRBD1; J gene: TRBJ2-3
CDR3 protein: CASSIAALNYGYTF; CDR3 DNA: TGTGCCAGCAGCATAGCAGCGCTTAACTATGGCTACACCTTC; clone size: .; CDR3 length: 14; V gene: TRBV7-2; D gene: .; J gene: TRBJ1-2
CDR3 protein: CATSREGKEF; CDR3 DNA: TGTGCCACCAGCAGAGAGGGGAAGGAGTTC; clone size: .; CDR3 length: 10; V gene: TRBV15; D gene: .; J gene: TRBJ2-5
CDR3 protein: CASSLTVAGGVAYEQYF; CDR3 DNA: TGCGCCAGCAGCCTAACTGTAGCGGGGGGCGTCGCCTACGAGCAGTACTTC; clone size: .; CDR3 length: 17; V gene: TRBV5-1; D gene: TRBD2; J gene: TRBJ2-7
CDR3 protein: CASSDYQRGRGYTF; CDR3 DNA: TGTGCCAGCAGTGATTATCAAAGGGGGAGAGGCTACACCTTC; clone size: .; CDR3 length: 14; V gene: TRBV2; D gene: .; J gene: TRBJ1-2
CDR3 protein: CSARVTSGGEQYF; CDR3 DNA: TGCAGTGCTAGAGTGACTAGCGGGGGCGAGCAGTACTTC; clone size: .; CDR3 length: 13; V gene: TRBV20-1; D gene: TRBD2; J gene: TRBJ2-7
CDR3 protein: CASSSLSGRAYNEQFF; CDR3 DNA: TGTGCCAGCAGCTCCCTTAGCGGGAGGGCCTACAATGAGCAGTTCTTC; clone size: .; CDR3 length: 16; V gene: TRBV11-2; D gene: TRBD2; J gene: TRBJ2-1
CDR3 protein: CATWSARTINYGYTF; CDR3 DNA: TGTGCCACCTGGTCAGCGCGGACAATAAACTATGGCTACACCTTC; clone size: few; CDR3 length: 15; V gene: TRBV25-1; D gene: .; J gene: TRBJ1-2
CDR3 protein: CASSFGGRPHEQYF; CDR3 DNA: TGCGCCAGCAGCTTTGGCGGGAGGCCCCACGAGCAGTACTTC; clone size: .; CDR3 length: 14; V gene: TRBV5-1; D gene: TRBD2; J gene: TRBJ2-7
CDR3 protein: CASSPTREAGANVLTF; CDR3 DNA: TGTGCCAGCTCACCGACTCGGGAGGCTGGGGCCAACGTCCTGACTTTC; clone size: .; CDR3 length: 16; V gene: TRBV18; D gene: TRBD2; J gene: TRBJ2-6
CDR3 protein: CASIPAGVVDQPQHF; CDR3 DNA: TGTGCCAGCATTCCGGCAGGGGTGGTGGATCAGCCCCAGCATTTT; clone size: .; CDR3 length: 15; V gene: TRBV28; D gene: .; J gene: TRBJ1-5
CDR3 protein: CASSKNRVAKKTEQFF; CDR3 DNA: TGTGCCAGCAGCAAGAATCGCGTAGCGAAGAAGACTGAGCAGTTCTTC; clone size: few; CDR3 length: 16; V gene: TRBV7-9; D gene: .; J gene: TRBJ2-1
CDR3 protein: CASSQGQGGTGELFF; CDR3 DNA: TGTGCCAGCAGCCAGGGACAGGGTGGCACCGGGGAACTGTTTTTT; clone size: .; CDR3 length: 15; V gene: TRBV7-6; D gene: TRBD1; J gene: TRBJ2-2
CDR3 protein: CASSWGGNTEAFF; CDR3 DNA: TGTGCCAGCAGTTGGGGGGGGAACACTGAAGCTTTCTTT; clone size: many; CDR3 length: 13; V gene: TRBV6-6; D gene: .; J gene: TRBJ1-1
CDR3 protein: CASSQLSQRSEQFF; CDR3 DNA: TGCGCCAGCAGCCAACTCTCTCAGCGGAGTGAGCAGTTCTTC; clone size: .; CDR3 length: 14; V gene: TRBV4-1; D gene: .; J gene: TRBJ2-1
CDR3 protein: CSARDLGAGGNTIYF; CDR3 DNA: TGCAGTGCTAGAGATTTGGGGGCTGGTGGAAACACCATATATTTT; clone size: .; CDR3 length: 15; V gene: TRBV20-1; D gene: .; J gene: TRBJ1-3
CDR3 protein: CASSQRGLKTQYF; CDR3 DNA: TGTGCCAGCAGCCAACGGGGGTTGAAGACCCAGTACTTC; clone size: .; CDR3 length: 13; V gene: TRBV14; D gene: .; J gene: TRBJ2-5
CDR3 protein: CASRSWRGDSPLHF; CDR3 DNA: TGTGCCAGCAGAAGTTGGAGGGGCGATTCACCCCTCCACTTT; clone size: .; CDR3 length: 14; V gene: TRBV12-3/TRBV12-4; D gene: .; J gene: TRBJ1-6
CDR3 protein: CASSFGQMKETQYF; CDR3 DNA: TGTGCCAGCAGTTTCGGACAGATGAAAGAGACCCAGTACTTC; clone size: .; CDR3 length: 14; V gene: TRBV12-3/TRBV12-4; D gene: .; J gene: TRBJ2-5
CDR3 protein: CASSGRTYNEQFF; CDR3 DNA: TGTGCCAGCAGCGGGAGGACGTACAATGAGCAGTTCTTC; clone size: many; CDR3 length: 13; V gene: TRBV7-9; D gene: .; J gene: TRBJ2-1
CDR3 protein: CASSFDGYTEAFF; CDR3 DNA: TGTGCCAGCAGCTTCGACGGCTACACTGAAGCTTTCTTT; clone size: few; CDR3 length: 13; V gene: TRBV11-2; D gene: .; J gene: TRBJ1-1
CDR3 protein: CASSTLYRENTEAFF; CDR3 DNA: TGTGCCAGCAGCACTCTATACAGGGAGAACACTGAAGCTTTCTTT; clone size: .; CDR3 length: 15; V gene: TRBV7-9; D gene: .; J gene: TRBJ1-1
CDR3 protein: CASSQLNRGSSYEQYF; CDR3 DNA: TGTGCCAGCAGCCAACTAAACCGCGGGAGCTCCTACGAGCAGTACTTC; clone size: many; CDR3 length: 16; V gene: TRBV3-1; D gene: TRBD2; J gene: TRBJ2-7